This TCR beta chain appears in the sequencing data of a study of T cells in Graves' hyperthyroidism and ophthalmopathy. J lost 7 bases, V lost 9 bases, and 5 bases had no gene match. In germline, CDR1 is KGHDR, CDR2 SFDVKD. The CDR3 is 12 amino acids. Patients aged 18 to 65 with hyperthyroidism were newly diagnosed, with duration under 2 months. Patients were excluded because of uncontrolled infection, other autoimmune disease, pregnancy or lactation. What was amplified from RNA transcripts were TCR beta CDR3 regions. Primed by the HTBI set, a first-round RT-PCR was run on the TCR CDR3. MiXCR, run by TCRdb on the multiplex PCR reads, gives a single entry per CDR3 protein. The sample lists 280,000 or so distinct CDR3 sequences, about 25% occurring once.

This chain connects TRBV24-1 to TRBJ1-2, with 9 bases fitting TRBD1. Sequenced input: blood. The origin of this receptor is a middle-aged man with Graves' hyperthyroidism that later progressed to Graves' ophthalmopathy. CDR3 residues: CATGTGSAGYTF. CDR3 nucleotides: TGTGCCACCGGGACAGGGTCGGCTGGCTACACCTTC.